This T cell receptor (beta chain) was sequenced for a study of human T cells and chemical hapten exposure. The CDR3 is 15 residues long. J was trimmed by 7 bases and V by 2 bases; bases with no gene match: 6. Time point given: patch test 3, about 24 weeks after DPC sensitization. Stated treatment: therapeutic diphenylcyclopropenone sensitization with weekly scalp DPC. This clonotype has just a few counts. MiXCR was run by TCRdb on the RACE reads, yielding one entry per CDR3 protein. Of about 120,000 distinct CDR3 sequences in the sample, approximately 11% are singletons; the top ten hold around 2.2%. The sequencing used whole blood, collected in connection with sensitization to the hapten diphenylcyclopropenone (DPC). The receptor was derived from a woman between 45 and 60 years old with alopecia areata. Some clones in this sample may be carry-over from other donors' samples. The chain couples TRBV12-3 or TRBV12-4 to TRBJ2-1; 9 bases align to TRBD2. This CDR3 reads CASSLRAGGPNEQFF. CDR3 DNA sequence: TGTGCCAGCAGTTTAAGGGCGGGGGGGCCAAATGAGCAGTTCTTC.